A selection of T cell receptor beta chains follows, all from one sample in a study of Graves' ophthalmopathy and Graves' hyperthyroidism. MiXCR was run by TCRdb on the multiplex PCR reads, yielding one entry per CDR3 protein. The sample records 30,000 to 50,000 distinct CDR3 sequences, approximately 50% being singletons. Sequenced: peripheral blood. These receptors were collected from an adult woman with stable Graves' hyperthyroidism. The CDR3 runs from the conserved cysteine through the conserved F or W. Each record gives: J gene, clone size, V gene, D gene, CDR3 protein, CDR3 DNA. The D gene is left open where the match is weak. Some rows mark clone size as missing; the rest say once, few, many or name a class of expanded clone.

TRBJ2-7	.	TRBV7-9	TRBD2	CASSLEASGSARFYEQYF	TGTGCCAGCAGCTTAGAAGCTAGCGGGAGTGCACGATTCTACGAGCAGTACTTC
TRBJ1-1	.	TRBV29-1	.	CSVRGQGPSEAFF	TGCAGCGTCCGGGGTCAGGGGCCGAGTGAAGCTTTCTTT
TRBJ1-5	.	TRBV14	TRBD1	CASSRTGGMDQPQHF	TGTGCCAGCAGCCGGACAGGGGGGATGGATCAGCCCCAGCATTTT
TRBJ1-6	.	TRBV2	.	CASSRGSPLHF	TGTGCCAGCTCCCGGGGTTCACCCCTCCACTTT
TRBJ2-5	once	TRBV5-8	TRBD2	CASSLGRTGGETQYF	TGTGCCAGCAGCTTGGGACGAACGGGGGGAGAGACCCAGTACTTC
TRBJ2-7	.	TRBV6-5	TRBD2	CASRLTSGGSYEQYF	TGTGCCAGCAGATTGACTAGCGGGGGATCCTACGAGCAGTACTTC
TRBJ1-5	.	TRBV2	TRBD1	CASSLATGGLNQPQHF	TGTGCCAGCAGCTTAGCGACAGGGGGCCTCAATCAGCCCCAGCATTTT
TRBJ2-2	many	TRBV14	TRBD1	CASSQDYIQGMSGELFF	TGTGCCAGCAGCCAAGACTACATACAGGGGATGTCCGGGGAGCTGTTTTTT
TRBJ1-1	.	TRBV25-1	.	CASSVGRTEAFF	TGTGCCAGCAGTGTGGGTCGGACTGAAGCTTTCTTT
TRBJ1-4	.	TRBV20-1	.	CSASKGGINEKLLF	TGCAGTGCTAGCAAGGGCGGAATTAATGAAAAACTGCTTTTT
TRBJ2-5	many	TRBV29-1	.	CSAPLKGGAGETQYF	TGCAGCGCCCCCCTTAAGGGGGGGGCCGGGGAGACCCAGTACTTC
TRBJ2-1	.	TRBV29-1	.	CSVVIGSGLNEQFF	TGCAGCGTTGTGATTGGAAGCGGGCTCAATGAGCAGTTCTTC
TRBJ1-2	.	TRBV7-8	.	CASSQQDTYTF	TGTGCCAGCAGCCAACAGGATACCTACACCTTC
TRBJ2-5	.	TRBV20-1	TRBD2	CSALASGRAETQYF	TGCAGTGCTCTGGCTAGCGGGAGGGCAGAGACCCAGTACTTC
TRBJ2-7	.	TRBV15	.	CATSSRQRSYEQYF	TGTGCCACCAGCAGTCGACAGAGATCCTACGAGCAGTACTTC
TRBJ2-5	once	TRBV19	TRBD1	CASSSGQEYF	TGTGCCAGTAGCTCGGGACAGGAGTACTTC
TRBJ1-6	.	TRBV7-9	.	CASTLGRSPLHF	TGTGCCAGCACCTTGGGGCGGTCACCCCTCCACTTT
TRBJ1-1	many	TRBV27	TRBD1	CASMWTGENTEAFF	TGTGCCAGCATGTGGACAGGAGAGAACACTGAAGCTTTCTTT
TRBJ1-5	many	TRBV6-1	.	CAERGGDQPQHF	TGTGCCGAAAGGGGCGGGGATCAGCCCCAGCATTTT
TRBJ2-7	few	TRBV7-8	.	CASSLGFQPSYEQYF	TGTGCCAGCAGCTTAGGTTTTCAACCCTCCTACGAGCAGTACTTC